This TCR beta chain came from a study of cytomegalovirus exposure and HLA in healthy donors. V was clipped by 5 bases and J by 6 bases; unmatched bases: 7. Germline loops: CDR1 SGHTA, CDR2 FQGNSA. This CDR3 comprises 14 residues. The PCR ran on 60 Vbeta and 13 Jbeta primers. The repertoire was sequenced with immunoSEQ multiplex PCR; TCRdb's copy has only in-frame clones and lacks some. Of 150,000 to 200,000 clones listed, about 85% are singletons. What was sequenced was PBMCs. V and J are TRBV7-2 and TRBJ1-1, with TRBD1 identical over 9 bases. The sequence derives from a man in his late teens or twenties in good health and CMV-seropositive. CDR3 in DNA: TGTGCCAGCAGCCCCGAGACAGGGGGGCCTGAAGCTTTCTTT. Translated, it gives CASSPETGGPEAFF.